The present T cell receptor (beta chain) was sequenced within a study of cytomegalovirus exposure and HLA in healthy donors (dated by TCRdb to 2015 to 2018). In terms of the full investigation: According to a later analysis, the 120 or so validation repertoires were produced on the same platform as the 666 repertoires of the first cohort. The aim of the study was to test whether cataloging public T cell receptors could identify signatures of past pathogen exposure. A separate validation cohort of 90 to 150 different subjects was used in addition to the approximately 700-subject first cohort. High-throughput TCR immunosequencing, statistical association of individual TCRs with disease status, and machine learning were combined to predict cytomegalovirus infection status. The paper as a whole reports these results and caveats: A total of 150 or so TCR beta chains were listed by the study as associated with cytomegalovirus. In vitro tests confirmed that a few of the cytomegalovirus-associated TCR beta chains recognize cytomegalovirus antigens. A later analysis found that TCRs clustered in the first cohort also tended to co-occur in the roughly 120 validation repertoires, with 94% of cluster scores above 0. It was suggested by the authors that the approach could potentially be generalized to other disease states and immunological phenotypes. The classifier was reported to diagnose cytomegalovirus status with high specificity and sensitivity in both the original cohort and the validation cohort. A later analysis had no HLA typing for the validation cohort, so co-occurrence there was scored across all 130 or so repertoires. Across donors, most TCR sequences were observed very rarely, whereas some public TCRs were present in many individuals.

The junction shows trimming of 6 bases on V and 3 bases on J, and the gene matches do not reach 11 bases of it. Its CDR3 holds 15 amino acids, cysteine through phenylalanine. Here the CDR3 DNA is all that survives: 45 bases in frame from base 1. The germline V gene encodes CDR1 MNHEY and CDR2 SVGAGI. The receptor library was made with the immunoSEQ multiplex PCR assay. The authors processed their data as follows. A statistical classification framework was built to diagnose cytomegalovirus status from the catalog of TCR beta chain sequences. As stored in TCRdb, this immuneACCESS dataset retains in-frame rearrangements with V and J assigned. A fraction of the clones does not appear; measured against another copy, unresolved V genes explain less than half of the discrepancy, and the remainder lacks a known reason. For V, J and clone size, that table is used; D and trimming come from the DNA. The sample data list 120,000 or so clones, and 85% to 90% of these were observed just once. Under 2% of the sample is in the top ten clones.

Separate from the roughly 650-subject first cohort, the validation cohort of more than 90 subjects was the group to which the donors belonged. A word on this clone: Its antigen is currently not known. Per-base quality was not reported, and no clone a single base away is much larger than it.

This clonotype was obtained from a woman under 30 in good health and CMV-seronegative. The sequence is built from TRBV6-5 and TRBJ2-7; TRBD1 aligns with 7 central bases. The sample consisted of PBMCs. The nucleotide sequence reads as follows: TGTGCCAGCAGACCATACGGGACAGCCCTCTACGAGCAGTACTTC. This codes for CASRPYGTALYEQYF.